This T cell receptor (beta chain) was sequenced during a study of cytomegalovirus exposure and HLA in healthy donors. Looking at the study overall: Membership in the Caucasian-associated ancestry cluster was found for approximately 85% of nearly 400 genotyped donors.

PCR employed 60 Vbeta and 13 Jbeta primers. The method was immunoSEQ multiplex PCR; TCRdb's version includes in-frame clones alone and lacks a portion of them. The profile shows fewer than 200,000 clones, 60% to 80% of them singletons. Study-level findings and limits: About 87% or about 30% of the time was how often most TCR beta V segments were productive, according to an earlier analysis. CMV serostatus was the only immune exposure information that was available. Later analysis showed TCR association rates varying by HLA locus, highest for DRB1 and lowest for HLA-C.

Concerning this clone itself: Its antigen is not known.

The sequenced sample consisted of PBMCs. This sequence originates from a man in his late teens or twenties in good health and CMV-seropositive.

The CDR3 reads CSVGQGIYEQYF. The CDR3 nucleotides are TGCAGCGTTGGGCAGGGAATTTACGAGCAGTACTTC. This rearrangement joins TRBV29-1 to TRBJ2-7; a possible D gene is TRBD1 (5 bases). The CDR3 spans 12 residues. Germline-derived CDR1 and CDR2 are SQVTM and ANQGSEA. The V end lost 4 bases, the J end lost 4 bases, and 11 bases lay between the germline ends.